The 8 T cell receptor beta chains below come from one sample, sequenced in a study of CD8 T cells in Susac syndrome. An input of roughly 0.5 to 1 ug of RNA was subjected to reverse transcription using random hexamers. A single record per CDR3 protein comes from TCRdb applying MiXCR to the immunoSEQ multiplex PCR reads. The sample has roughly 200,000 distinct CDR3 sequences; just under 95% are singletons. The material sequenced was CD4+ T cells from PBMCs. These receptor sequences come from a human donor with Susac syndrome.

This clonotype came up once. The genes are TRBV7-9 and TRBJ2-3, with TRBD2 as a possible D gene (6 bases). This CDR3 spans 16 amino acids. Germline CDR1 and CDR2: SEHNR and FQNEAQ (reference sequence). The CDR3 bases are TGTGATTCATGGAGGGCTAGCGAAACCAACACAGATACGCAGTATTTT. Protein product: CDSWRASETNTDTQYF.

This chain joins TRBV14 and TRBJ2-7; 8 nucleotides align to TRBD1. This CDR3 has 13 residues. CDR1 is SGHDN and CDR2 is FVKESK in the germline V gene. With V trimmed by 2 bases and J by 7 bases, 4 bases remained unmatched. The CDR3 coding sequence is TGTGCCAGCAGCCAACAACAGGGGGGAGAGCAGTACTTC. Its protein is CASSQQQGGEQYF.

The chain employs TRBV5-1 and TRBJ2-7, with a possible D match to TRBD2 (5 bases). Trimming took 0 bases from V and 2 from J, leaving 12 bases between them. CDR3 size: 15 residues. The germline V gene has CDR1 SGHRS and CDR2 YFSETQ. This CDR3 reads CASSLEEAVAYEQYF. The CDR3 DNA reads TGCGCCAGCAGCTTGGAGGAGGCAGTCGCCTACGAGCAGTACTTC.

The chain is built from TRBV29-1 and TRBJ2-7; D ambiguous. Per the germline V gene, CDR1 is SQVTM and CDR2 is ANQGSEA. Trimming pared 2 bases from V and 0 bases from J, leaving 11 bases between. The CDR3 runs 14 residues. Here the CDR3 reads CSVELPANSYEQYF. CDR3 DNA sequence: TGCAGCGTTGAACTTCCTGCCAACTCCTACGAGCAGTACTTC.

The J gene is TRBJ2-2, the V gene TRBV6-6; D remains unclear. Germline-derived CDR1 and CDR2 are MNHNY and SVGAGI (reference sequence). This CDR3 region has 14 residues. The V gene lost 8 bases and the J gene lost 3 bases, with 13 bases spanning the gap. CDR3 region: CASRYPRDTGELFF. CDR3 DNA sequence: TGTGCCAGCCGATACCCACGGGACACCGGGGAGCTGTTTTTT.

CDR3 residues: CASSATGFLETQYF. The CDR3 bases are TGTGCCAGCAGCGCGACAGGGTTCCTTGAGACCCAGTACTTC. J is TRBJ2-5 and V is TRBV5-6; 7 nucleotides align to TRBD1. CDR1 is SGHDT and CDR2 is YYEEEE in the germline V gene. This CDR3 has 14 residues. V trimming: 4 bases; J trimming: 5 bases; junction bases outside the gene matches: 8.

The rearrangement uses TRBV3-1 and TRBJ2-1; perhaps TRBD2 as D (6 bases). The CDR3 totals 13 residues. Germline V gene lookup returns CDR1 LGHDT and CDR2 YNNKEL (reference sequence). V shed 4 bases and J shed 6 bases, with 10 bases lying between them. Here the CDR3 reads CASSLGTLNEQFF. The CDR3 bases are TGTGCCAGCAGCCTCGGGACTCTCAATGAGCAGTTCTTC.

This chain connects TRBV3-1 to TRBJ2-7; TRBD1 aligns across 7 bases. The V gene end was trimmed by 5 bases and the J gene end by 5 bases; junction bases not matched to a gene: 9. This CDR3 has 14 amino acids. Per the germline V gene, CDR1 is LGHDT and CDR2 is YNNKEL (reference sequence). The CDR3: CASSTLDRVDEQYF. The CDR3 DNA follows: TGTGCCAGCAGCACCCTCGACAGGGTCGACGAGCAGTACTTC.